Listed below are T cell receptor beta chains from one sample, sequenced in a study of early T cells in non-severe SARS-CoV-2 infection. MiXCR was run by TCRdb on the 5' RACE reads, yielding one entry per CDR3 protein. The sample lists some 62,000 distinct CDR3 sequences; approximately 10% were seen once. Sequences were obtained from whole blood. The receptor set was obtained from an adult who was a healthcare worker with PCR-confirmed SARS-CoV-2 infection or an uninfected control (not recorded which). CDR3s include the opening cysteine and the closing phenylalanine or tryptophan. D genes are given only for firm matches. Clone sizes are given selectively: once, few, many, or a class where the clone is expanded.

TRBJ1-2	NA	many	TRBV7-9	CASSLEGTGYTF	TGTGCCAGCAGCTTAGAGGGGACGGGCTACACCTTC
TRBJ2-1	NA	few	TRBV14	CASSYWDTRSSYNEQFF	TGTGCCAGCAGCTACTGGGACACAAGGAGCTCCTACAATGAGCAGTTCTTC
TRBJ1-2	NA	NA	TRBV18	CASSPTGTGNYGYTF	TGTGCCAGCTCACCTACCGGGACGGGGAACTATGGCTACACCTTC
TRBJ1-1	TRBD1	few	TRBV11-2	CASSPDRGREVFF	TGTGCCAGCAGCCCCGACAGGGGGCGAGAAGTTTTCTTT
TRBJ2-1	TRBD2	many	TRBV5-1	CASSLVSSGGRNEQFF	TGCGCCAGCAGCCTGGTCTCTAGCGGGGGAAGGAATGAGCAGTTCTTC
TRBJ1-2	NA	many	TRBV6-2/TRBV6-3	CASRNGHLINYGYTF	TGTGCCAGCAGAAACGGACACCTCATTAACTATGGCTACACCTTC
TRBJ2-3	TRBD1	few	TRBV7-3	CASSSGTGVDTQYF	TGTGCCAGCAGCTCCGGGACAGGGGTAGATACGCAGTATTTT
TRBJ2-3	NA	many	TRBV11-1	CASSATRGAWDTQYF	TGTGCCAGCAGCGCGACGAGGGGAGCTTGGGATACGCAGTATTTT
TRBJ2-3	NA	NA	TRBV20-1	CSARGDQTTDTQYF	TGCAGTGCTAGAGGCGATCAGACCACAGATACGCAGTATTTT
TRBJ2-3	TRBD1	NA	TRBV27	CASTPLLDRGTDTQYF	TGTGCCAGCACTCCACTCCTGGACAGGGGCACAGATACGCAGTATTTT
TRBJ2-1	NA	NA	TRBV2	CASKGTVSYNEQFF	TGTGCCAGCAAAGGAACGGTCTCCTACAATGAGCAGTTCTTC
TRBJ2-3	NA	once	TRBV24-1	CATSDLAEWDTQYF	TGTGCCACCAGTGATTTGGCTGAATGGGATACGCAGTATTTT
TRBJ1-5	NA	NA	TRBV5-1	CASSLAGQGSQPQHF	TGCGCCAGCAGCTTGGCCGGGCAGGGTAGTCAGCCCCAGCATTTT
TRBJ2-1	NA	NA	TRBV12-3/TRBV12-4	CASSLRESSDEQFF	TGTGCCAGCAGTCTAAGGGAGTCTAGCGATGAGCAGTTCTTC
TRBJ2-3	NA	many	TRBV7-8	CASSLGYGTTSTDTQYF	TGTGCCAGCAGCTTAGGTTACGGTACAACTAGCACAGATACGCAGTATTTT
TRBJ1-6	TRBD1	NA	TRBV11-1	CASSAAGGLNSPLHF	TGTGCCAGCAGCGCGGCAGGGGGGTTGAATTCACCCCTCCACTTT
TRBJ2-3	TRBD1	NA	TRBV19	CASSMARDSDSTDTQYF	TGTGCCAGTAGTATGGCTCGGGACAGTGATAGCACAGATACGCAGTATTTT
TRBJ2-3	NA	few	TRBV3-1	CASSQRKTYHSTDTQYF	TGTGCCAGCAGCCAAAGGAAGACTTACCACTCCACAGATACGCAGTATTTT
TRBJ1-2	TRBD1	many	TRBV12-3/TRBV12-4	CASSLDRGRGGYTF	TGTGCCAGCAGTTTAGACAGGGGGCGAGGTGGCTACACCTTC
TRBJ1-6	NA	few	TRBV2	CASSVFGESPLHF	TGTGCCAGCAGTGTTTTTGGCGAATCACCCCTCCACTTT
TRBJ1-1	NA	few	TRBV5-1	CASSSQGGHTEAFF	TGCGCCAGCAGCTCACAAGGGGGGCACACTGAAGCTTTCTTT
TRBJ1-3	NA	few	TRBV20-1	CSARDLKGGGNTIYF	TGCAGTGCTAGAGATCTCAAGGGTGGTGGAAACACCATATATTTT
TRBJ2-3	NA	few	TRBV6-1	CASSEKVDTDTQYF	TGTGCCAGCAGTGAAAAGGTCGACACAGATACGCAGTATTTT
TRBJ1-2	NA	few	TRBV6-1	CASSEYGHGYTF	TGTGCCAGCAGTGAATACGGCCATGGCTACACCTTC
TRBJ1-5	NA	many	TRBV20-1	CSASPEGSYSNQPQHF	TGCAGTGCTAGTCCTGAGGGTAGCTATAGCAATCAGCCCCAGCATTTT
TRBJ2-3	NA	NA	TRBV9	CASSVGLGRTDTQYF	TGTGCCAGCAGCGTAGGGCTGGGTCGCACAGATACGCAGTATTTT
TRBJ1-5	NA	few	TRBV12-3/TRBV12-4	CASRPTGINQPQHF	TGTGCCAGCAGACCAACAGGGATCAATCAGCCCCAGCATTTT
TRBJ2-3	TRBD2	NA	TRBV20-1	CSARNSGEATDTQYF	TGCAGTGCTAGAAATAGCGGGGAGGCCACAGATACGCAGTATTTT
TRBJ2-5	NA	few	TRBV7-8	CASSLEARQETQYF	TGTGCCAGCAGCTTAGAGGCACGTCAAGAGACCCAGTACTTC
TRBJ2-6	NA	NA	TRBV6-6	CASSQRDIPSGANVLTF	TGTGCCAGCAGTCAACGGGACATACCCTCTGGGGCCAACGTCCTGACTTTC
TRBJ1-1	TRBD1	many	TRBV7-9	CASSPRDRNTEAFF	TGTGCCAGCAGCCCGAGGGACAGGAACACTGAAGCTTTCTTT
TRBJ2-3	TRBD2	few	TRBV4-1	CASSPPRGGLTDTQYF	TGCGCCAGCAGCCCGCCCCGGGGGGGCCTGACAGATACGCAGTATTTT
TRBJ2-3	NA	NA	TRBV7-2	CASSSAGQHSGDTQYF	TGTGCCAGCAGCTCCGCGGGACAGCACTCTGGAGATACGCAGTATTTT
TRBJ2-5	TRBD2	NA	TRBV7-6	CASSPSGGGVQETQYF	TGTGCCAGCAGCCCGTCGGGCGGGGGGGTCCAAGAGACCCAGTACTTC
TRBJ1-5	TRBD1	few	TRBV28	CANSETGAPDQPQHF	TGTGCCAACAGTGAGACAGGGGCCCCGGACCAGCCCCAGCATTTT
TRBJ2-3	NA	many	TRBV3-1	CASSLGQSTDTQYF	TGTGCCAGCAGCTTAGGACAGAGCACAGATACGCAGTATTTT
TRBJ2-1	NA	few	TRBV12-3/TRBV12-4	CASSLAVVGAFSYNEQFF	TGTGCCAGCAGTTTAGCAGTCGTCGGGGCCTTCTCCTACAATGAGCAGTTCTTC
TRBJ1-5	NA	NA	TRBV2	CASSEVTANRNQPQHF	TGTGCCAGCAGTGAAGTGACGGCTAATAGGAATCAGCCCCAGCATTTT